One sample yielded the 31 T cell receptor beta chains listed below, sequenced in a study of blood T cells in healthy people across ages. A second PCR of 7 to 11 cycles used a sample-barcoded 5' primer and a J-beta primer mix. Each CDR3 protein is one row after TCRdb ran MiXCR on the 5' RACE reads. Of more than 550,000 distinct CDR3 sequences listed, approximately 22% are singletons. The sample consisted of blood. These receptors were collected from a man aged 65-85 years in good health.

The gene calls are TRBV7-9 and TRBJ1-2; no reliable D call. V lost 6 bases, J lost 3 bases, and 11 bases lay in between. The CDR3 has 13 amino acids. Germline values: CDR1 SEHNR, CDR2 FQNEAQ (reference sequence). The CDR3 sequence: CASRRGYDYGYTF. The CDR3 DNA sequence: TGTGCCAGCAGACGCGGATACGACTATGGCTACACCTTC.

J is TRBJ2-7 and V is TRBV15; D uncertain. The germline CDR1 and CDR2 sequences are LNHNV and YYDKDF (reference sequence). The V and J ends lost 0 bases and 2 bases respectively, with 2 bases between them. This CDR3 has 12 residues. The CDR3 loop is CATSRDTYEQYF. The CDR3 region has the DNA TGTGCCACCAGCAGAGACACCTACGAGCAGTACTTC.

This clonotype was seen only a few times. This sequence joins TRBV20-1 and TRBJ2-1; D not resolved. The CDR3 is made up of 11 amino acids. Germline CDR1 reads DFQATT; CDR2 reads SNEGSKA (reference sequence). The V end lost 3 bases, the J end lost 2 bases, and 2 bases lay between the germline ends. The chain's CDR3 is CSARAYNEQFF. CDR3 bases: TGCAGTGCTAGGGCCTACAATGAGCAGTTCTTC.

CDR3: CASSPDNRRGKNIQYF. The CDR3 DNA is TGTGCCAGCAGCCCCGACAACAGGAGGGGCAAAAACATTCAGTACTTC. This rearrangement joins TRBV7-2 to TRBJ2-4; tentative D call: TRBD2 (6 bases). V was trimmed by 5 bases and J by 3 bases, leaving 17 bases between them. In germline, CDR1 is SGHTA, CDR2 FQGNSA. The CDR3 is 16 residues long.

In this sample, this clonotype turned up a few times. This chain connects TRBV20-1 to TRBJ1-2, with D possibly being TRBD1 (6 bases). Germline V CDR1 and CDR2: DFQATT, SNEGSKA (reference sequence). Trimming shortened V by 0 bases and J by 12 bases, and 17 bases separated the two germline ends. The CDR3 has 13 amino acids. The CDR3 nucleotides are TGCAGTGCTAGAGATCAGGGGAGTCAACCGGACACCTTC. Protein sequence: CSARDQGSQPDTF.

This clonotype was observed many times. V and J are TRBV20-1 and TRBJ1-4; no firm D call. V lost 3 bases, J lost 8 bases, and 4 bases lay in between. Per germline, CDR1 DFQATT and CDR2 SNEGSKA (reference sequence). The CDR3 loop spans 10 amino acids. The CDR3 loop is CSARGEKLFF. CDR3 sequence (DNA): TGCAGTGCTAGGGGAGAAAAACTGTTTTTT.

V is TRBV5-1 and J is TRBJ2-7, with unresolved D. The V gene's germline CDR1 is SGHRS and CDR2 YFSETQ. CDR3 length: 13 residues. V was shortened by 1 base and J by 5 bases, with 10 bases between the two germline ends. The CDR3 spells CASSLRWGHEQYF. The CDR3 DNA sequence: TGCGCCAGCAGCTTGCGGTGGGGTCACGAGCAGTACTTC.

V is TRBV5-1 and J is TRBJ2-1; the D is unclear. Germline assignment: CDR1 SGHRS and CDR2 YFSETQ. V shed 0 bases and J shed 3 bases, with 4 bases lying between them. The CDR3 totals 13 residues. The CDR3 DNA sequence: TGCGCCAGCAGCTTGGTTTACTACAATGAGCAGTTCTTC. This translates into CASSLVYYNEQFF.

This sequence joins TRBV6-6 and TRBJ2-7; D ambiguous. V shed 5 bases and J shed 5 bases, with 13 bases lying between them. This CDR3 contains 13 residues. Germline lookup yields CDR1 MNHNY and CDR2 SVGAGI (reference sequence). CDR3 DNA sequence: TGTGCCAGCAGTACCTGGTACACCGACGAGCAGTACGTC. Residues: CASSTWYTDEQYV.

This chain connects TRBV2 to TRBJ1-2; no definite D call. The V and J ends lost 7 bases and 6 bases respectively, with 6 bases between them. Germline V CDR1 and CDR2: SNHLY, FYNNEI. CDR3 length: 10 amino acids. CDR3 nucleotide sequence: TGTGCCAGCAAAGTGAATGGCTACACCTTC. Translated: CASKVNGYTF.

The chain links TRBV21-1 to TRBJ1-5. TRBV21-1 has pseudogene status. The CDR3 has 16 residues. CDR3: CASVKVWVGSNQPQHF. The CDR3 nucleotides read TGTGCCAGCGTCAAAGTGTGGGTCGGAAGCAATCAGCCCCAGCATTTT.

In its sample, this clonotype was seen many times. The chain links TRBV7-9 to TRBJ2-1; TRBD2 agrees at 9 bases. The V and J ends lost 8 bases and 1 base, in that order; junction bases with no gene match: 0. Germline-derived CDR1 and CDR2 are SEHNR and FQNEAQ (reference sequence). The length of the CDR3 is 13 residues. CDR3 nucleotide sequence: TGTGCCAGCCTAGCGGGGTCCTACAATGAGCAGTTCTTC. It is translated as CASLAGSYNEQFF.

In its sample, this clonotype was seen a few times. J is TRBJ2-3 and V is TRBV5-4, with a possible D match to TRBD2 (6 bases). The CDR3 has 14 residues. Looked up from germline, CDR1 is SGHNT and CDR2 is YYREEE (reference sequence). The V and J ends lost 3 bases and 6 bases respectively, with 14 bases between them. CDR3 sequence reads: CASSSWDSRDTQYF. The CDR3, as DNA: TGTGCCAGCAGCTCGTGGGACTCTCGGGATACGCAGTATTTT.

This clonotype was detected a few times. V gene TRBV20-1 combines with J gene TRBJ2-7, with 7 bases identical to TRBD2. The CDR3 is 17 amino acids. V lost 4 bases, J lost 1 base, and 16 bases stayed unmatched. Germline CDR1 DFQATT, CDR2 SNEGSKA (reference sequence). In DNA form, the CDR3 reads TGCAGTGCTAAATTTTCCCCAAGCGGGATGATGTCCTACGAGCAGTACTTC. This translates into CSAKFSPSGMMSYEQYF.

The chain carries TRBV29-1 and TRBJ1-2; D remains ambiguous. There are 10 residues in the CDR3. CDR1 and CDR2 (germline): SQVTM, ANQGSEA. Trimming pared 5 bases from V and 6 bases from J, leaving 7 bases between. CDR3 region: CSVYTDGYTF. The CDR3 DNA sequence: TGCAGCGTTTATACAGATGGCTACACCTTC. Based on the CDR3 plus reference TRBV29-1 and TRBJ1-2, the full variable domain is SAVISQKPSRDICQRGTSLTIQCQVDSQVTMMFWYRQQPGQSLTLIATANQGSEATYESGFVIDKFPISRPNLTFSTLTVSNMSPEDSSIYLCSVYTDGYTFGSGTRLTVV.

V gene TRBV9 combines with J gene TRBJ2-7; 10 bases align to TRBD2. The DNA end is a closer match to TRBJ2-1, so the J assignment may be wrong. The CDR3 covers 15 residues. Germline CDR1 SGDLS, CDR2 YYNGEE. CDR3 in amino acids: CASSVATSGYNEQFF. Written as DNA, the CDR3 is TGTGCCAGCAGCGTGGCGACTAGCGGGTACAATGAGCAGTTCTTC.

This clonotype was recorded many times. The chain has TRBV6-5 and TRBJ2-2, with 7 bases aligning to TRBD2. Germline values: CDR1 MNHEY, CDR2 SVGAGI. The CDR3 has 14 residues. The junction had 1 base not matched to a gene; V was cut back by 2 bases and J by 4 bases. CDR3 region: CASSYRGSTGELFF. The CDR3 region has the DNA TGTGCCAGCAGTTACCGCGGGAGCACCGGGGAGCTGTTTTTT.

As for this clonotype: The junction differs from germline at one of its ends, possibly a read error. The chain joins TRBV12-3 or TRBV12-4 to TRBJ2-4; D is possibly TRBD2 (6 bases). This CDR3 has 16 residues. CDR3 DNA: TGTGCCAGCAGTTTAGGGGGGACTGCGGCCAAAAACATTCGGTACTTC. Its protein product is CASSLGGTAAKNIRYF.

This clonotype was counted a few times. V and J are TRBV7-9 and TRBJ1-2; 8 positions match TRBD1. V gave up 3 bases and J gave up 6 bases; unmatched junction bases: 12. There are 16 residues in the CDR3. The germline gives CDR1 SEHNR, CDR2 FQNEAQ (reference sequence). CDR3 bases: TGTGCCAGCAGCTTCTCCGGGACAGGTTCCGACCATGGCTACACCTTC. Amino acid sequence: CASSFSGTGSDHGYTF.

The chain couples TRBV10-3 to TRBJ1-1; D not resolved. Germline V gives CDR1 ENHRY, CDR2 SYGVKD. This CDR3 is built from 16 residues. V was clipped by 4 bases and J by 6 bases, with 21 bases between them. In DNA, the CDR3 is TGTGCCATCAGTGCCGATGGGTTTGGTCCCTCCGCTGAAGCTTTCTTT. Protein sequence: CAISADGFGPSAEAFF.

The rearrangement links TRBV18 to TRBJ1-2; D uncertain. This CDR3 region has 13 residues. Looked up from germline, CDR1 is KGHSH and CDR2 is LQKENI. V was clipped by 3 bases and J by 1 base, with 6 bases between them. The CDR3, as DNA: TGTGCCAGCTCACCTGATTTTAACTATGGCTACACCTTC. Amino acids: CASSPDFNYGYTF.

This clonotype was seen a few times. The genes are TRBV6-6 and TRBJ2-3; weak D call: TRBD2 (6 bases). V dropped 6 bases and J dropped 5 bases, with 15 bases sitting between them. The CDR3 is 14 residues long. Germline V gene sequence: CDR1 MNHNY, CDR2 SVGAGI (reference sequence). The CDR3 region has the DNA TGTGCCAGCAGGAAGGAAGGGGAGGTAGATACGCAGTATTTT. Translation: CASRKEGEVDTQYF.

The V and J genes are TRBV7-2 and TRBJ2-1; TRBD2 matches 8 bases. V lost 5 bases, J lost 3 bases, and 6 bases stayed unmatched. This CDR3 has 15 amino acids. The germline gives CDR1 SGHTA, CDR2 FQGNSA. CDR3 coding DNA: TGTGCCAGCAGCCCAGCGGGAGCCCTCTACAATGAGCAGTTCTTC. Translation gives CASSPAGALYNEQFF.

This clonotype was observed a few times. The chain carries TRBV19 and TRBJ2-6, with D tentatively TRBD1 (5 bases). Per the germline V gene, CDR1 is LNHDA and CDR2 is SQIVND (reference sequence). Trimming shortened V by 2 bases and J by 0 bases, and 14 bases separated the two germline ends. The CDR3 spans 18 residues. The CDR3 DNA reads as TGTGCCAGTAGTATAAGGGGCCAGGCGGACTCTGGGGCCAACGTCCTGACTTTC. It translates to CASSIRGQADSGANVLTF.

There are a few counts of this clonotype. The rearrangement links TRBV29-1 to TRBJ2-7; 7 bases fit TRBD1. The junction had 10 bases not matched to a gene; V was cut back by 6 bases and J by 5 bases. Germline V gives CDR1 SQVTM, CDR2 ANQGSEA. CDR3 length equals 13 residues. The CDR3 nucleotides are TGCAGCGTGGGAGACAGGGCTAGGGACGAGCAGTACTTC. Translation gives CSVGDRARDEQYF.

This clonotype was observed a handful of times. The chain couples TRBV7-9 to TRBJ1-3; the match to TRBD1 covers 8 bases. With 1 base clipped from V and 2 bases from J, the junction kept 13 bases outside the gene matches. CDR3 size: 19 residues. Germline CDR1 reads SEHNR; CDR2 reads FQNEAQ (reference sequence). Here the CDR3 reads CASSLEAITGGFAGNTIYF. The CDR3 nucleotides read TGTGCCAGCAGCTTAGAAGCTATCACAGGGGGGTTCGCTGGAAACACCATATATTTT.

Worth noting for this clonotype: A much bigger clone sits one base away, suggesting this may be a read error. This chain uses TRBV18 with TRBJ2-5; D gene uncertain. Germline V gene sequence: CDR1 KGHSH, CDR2 LQKENI. The CDR3 covers 13 residues. V lost 3 bases, J lost 7 bases, and 12 bases lay in between. The chain's CDR3 is CASSPGTAGTQYF. DNA for the CDR3: TGTGCCAGCTCACCTGGAACGGCAGGGACCCAGTACTTC.

The rearrangement uses TRBV7-2 and TRBJ2-6; D is uncertain. CDR1 and CDR2 (germline): SGHTA, FQGNSA. V gave up 3 bases and J gave up 4 bases, with 7 bases separating them. This CDR3 has 14 amino acids. CDR3 coding DNA: TGTGCCAGCAGCTTCTATGGGGGGGCCAACGTCCTGACTTTC. Amino acid sequence: CASSFYGGANVLTF.

This clonotype was counted at least ten times. V usage is TRBV5-1 and J usage is TRBJ1-2; no clear D. This CDR3 has 16 residues. Germline V gene sequence: CDR1 SGHRS, CDR2 YFSETQ. The V gene lost 0 bases and the J gene lost 5 bases, with 17 bases spanning the gap. CDR3 coding DNA: TGCGCCAGCAGCTTGGAGGGAGGCCGGGTCGCTTATGGCTACACCTTC. This codes for CASSLEGGRVAYGYTF.

The V and J genes are TRBV18 and TRBJ1-1, with unresolved D. Trimming stripped 6 bases from V and 1 base from J, with 12 bases between. Germline-derived CDR1 and CDR2 are KGHSH and LQKENI. The CDR3 is 14 amino acids. Written as DNA, the CDR3 is TGTGCCAGCTCGCGGACGGAGAAGAACACTGAAGCTTTCTTT. Protein product: CASSRTEKNTEAFF.

The chain joins TRBV6-1 to TRBJ1-2, with D possibly matching TRBD1 (5 bases). This CDR3 has 13 residues. Germline V CDR1 and CDR2: MNHNS, SASEGT. With 9 bases removed from V and 4 bases from J, the gap between germline ends came to 15 bases. The CDR3 DNA reads TGTGCCAGTCAAAAGACAGATTCCTATGGCTACACCTTC. It yields the protein CASQKTDSYGYTF.